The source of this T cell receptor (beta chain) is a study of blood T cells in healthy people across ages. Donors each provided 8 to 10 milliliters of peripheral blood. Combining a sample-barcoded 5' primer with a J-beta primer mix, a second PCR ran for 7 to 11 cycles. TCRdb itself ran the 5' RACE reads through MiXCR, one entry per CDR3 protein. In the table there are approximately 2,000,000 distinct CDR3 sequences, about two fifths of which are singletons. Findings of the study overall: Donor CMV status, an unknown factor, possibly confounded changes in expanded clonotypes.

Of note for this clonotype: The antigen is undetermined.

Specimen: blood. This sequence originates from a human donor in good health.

In DNA, the CDR3 is TGTGCCAGCAGCTTAGTTCCCCGAGCGACCTATGGCTACACCTTC. Translated: CASSLVPRATYGYTF. The chain joins TRBV13 to TRBJ1-2; D unclear. Germline V CDR1 and CDR2: PRHDT, FYEKMQ (reference sequence). The CDR3 extends over 15 amino acids. V lost 1 base to trimming and J lost 4 bases, with 13 bases between them.